This T cell receptor (beta chain) was retrieved from a study of regulatory T cells in long-lasting Graves disease. The length of the CDR3 is 13 residues. Germline-derived CDR1 and CDR2 are SGHAT and FQNNGV. V was shortened by 5 bases and J by 9 bases, with 14 bases between the two germline ends. For TCR beta, libraries came from iRepertoire HTBI primers and Arm-PCR of CDR3 regions. TCRdb ran MiXCR on the multiplex PCR reads and lists one entry per CDR3 protein. The sample yields roughly 500,000 distinct CDR3 sequences, roughly 14% seen once. Time point indicated: newly diagnosed GD, antithyroid drugs for less than 3 months. Scientists built the TCR library using RNA that was extracted from PBMCs. Graves' disease diagnoses followed American Thyroid Association guidelines. A further study also used this sample, focusing on T cells in Graves' hyperthyroidism and ophthalmopathy. That study adds: Primed by the HTBI set, a first-round RT-PCR was run on the TCR CDR3. In the blood, most expanded thyroid clonotypes above 0.001 appeared as well.

This sequence was found in a man younger than 40 with Graves disease. The chain recombines TRBV11-2 with TRBJ2-4; unclear D gene. The sequenced sample was peripheral blood mononuclear cells (PBMCs), obtained at new diagnosis, from a patient treated with antithyroid drugs. The CDR3, as DNA: TGTGCCAGCAGCCCCCGCTCGGGCCCCATTCAGTACTTC. It encodes CASSPRSGPIQYF.